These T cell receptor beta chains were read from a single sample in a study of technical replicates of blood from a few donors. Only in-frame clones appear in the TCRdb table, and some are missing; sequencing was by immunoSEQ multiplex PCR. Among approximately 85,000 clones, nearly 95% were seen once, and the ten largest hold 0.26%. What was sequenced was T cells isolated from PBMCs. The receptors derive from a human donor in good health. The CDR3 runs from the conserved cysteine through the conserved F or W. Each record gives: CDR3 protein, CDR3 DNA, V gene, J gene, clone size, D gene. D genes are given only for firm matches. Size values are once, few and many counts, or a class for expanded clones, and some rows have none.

CDR3: CASRLQVGWTEAFF
DNA: TGCGCCAGCAGGTTACAGGTTGGGTGGACTGAAGCTTTCTTT
V: TRBV5-1
J: TRBJ1-1
size: .
D: .

CDR3: CSVPRGGTTGEQYF
DNA: TGCAGCGTTCCACGAGGAGGGACTACGGGGGAGCAGTACTTC
V: TRBV29-1
J: TRBJ2-7
size: .
D: TRBD2

CDR3: CASSFTTGGPSSYEQYF
DNA: TGTGCCAGTAGTTTTACCACAGGGGGCCCAAGCTCCTACGAGCAGTACTTC
V: TRBV19
J: TRBJ2-7
size: .
D: TRBD1

CDR3: CASSPRTGLNIQYF
DNA: TGTGCCAGTAGTCCACGGACAGGTTTAAACATTCAGTACTTC
V: TRBV19
J: TRBJ2-4
size: .
D: TRBD1

CDR3: CASSASPGTTYVATNEKLFF
DNA: TGCGCCAGCAGTGCTTCCCCCGGGACAACTTACGTTGCAACTAATGAAAAACTGTTTTTT
V: TRBV5-1
J: TRBJ1-4
size: .
D: .

CDR3: CAISESLGQAEQYF
DNA: TGTGCCATCAGTGAGTCGTTGGGACAGGCCGAGCAGTACTTC
V: TRBV10-3
J: TRBJ2-7
size: .
D: TRBD1

CDR3: CASSLGYGNTEAFF
DNA: TGCGCCAGCAGCTTGGGCTATGGGAACACTGAAGCTTTCTTT
V: TRBV5-1
J: TRBJ1-1
size: .
D: .

CDR3: CASSLRRQETQYF
DNA: TGTGCCAGCAGTTTACGGCGGCAAGAGACCCAGTACTTC
V: TRBV27
J: TRBJ2-5
size: .
D: .

CDR3: CASSLGLRKNTEAFF
DNA: TGTGCCAGCAGCTTAGGGCTGCGGAAGAACACTGAAGCTTTCTTT
V: TRBV7-9
J: TRBJ1-1
size: once
D: .

CDR3: CAGSAGGSTDTQYF
DNA: TGTGCCGGATCAGCGGGGGGGTCGACAGATACGCAGTATTTT
V: TRBV19
J: TRBJ2-3
size: .
D: TRBD2

CDR3: CASSPRGELTDTQYF
DNA: TGTGCCAGCAGCCCCCGGGGGGAACTCACAGATACGCAGTATTTT
V: TRBV9
J: TRBJ2-3
size: .
D: TRBD2

CDR3: CAWSRTTQETQYF
DNA: TGTGCCTGGAGCCGGACAACCCAAGAGACCCAGTACTTC
V: TRBV30
J: TRBJ2-5
size: .
D: .

CDR3: CASSPTEASGNTIYF
DNA: TGTGCCAGTAGCCCGACGGAAGCGTCTGGAAACACCATATATTTT
V: TRBV19
J: TRBJ1-3
size: .
D: .

CDR3: CASSQEVTSGADTQYF
DNA: TGCGCCAGCAGCCAAGAGGTAACTAGCGGGGCAGATACGCAGTATTTT
V: TRBV4-1
J: TRBJ2-3
size: .
D: TRBD2

CDR3: CASTGDGSAEAFF
DNA: TGTGCCAGCACCGGGGACGGGAGCGCTGAAGCTTTCTTT
V: TRBV6-5
J: TRBJ1-1
size: .
D: .

CDR3: CASSESSYGVYGYTF
DNA: TGCGCCAGCAGTGAGTCATCGTACGGAGTCTATGGCTACACCTTC
V: TRBV10-2
J: TRBJ1-2
size: .
D: .

CDR3: CASNSLTGTGASYEQYF
DNA: TGTGCCAGCAACTCTCTCACCGGGACAGGCGCCTCCTACGAGCAGTACTTC
V: TRBV27
J: TRBJ2-7
size: .
D: TRBD1

CDR3: CASSHAVTGSLYGYTF
DNA: TGCGCCAGCAGCCATGCGGTAACAGGGAGCCTCTATGGCTACACCTTC
V: TRBV4-1
J: TRBJ1-2
size: .
D: .

CDR3: CASSQPSGGLNTQYF
DNA: TGCGCCAGCAGCCAACCCAGCGGGGGGTTGAATACGCAGTATTTT
V: TRBV4-1
J: TRBJ2-3
size: .
D: TRBD2

CDR3: CASSVTGEASEQYF
DNA: TGTGCCAGCAGTGTCACGGGAGAAGCCTCCGAGCAGTACTTC
V: TRBV2
J: TRBJ2-7
size: .
D: .

CDR3: CASSYGRGGYTGELFF
DNA: TGTGCCAGCAGTTACGGTCGAGGGGGCTATACCGGGGAGCTGTTTTTT
V: TRBV6-5
J: TRBJ2-2
size: .
D: TRBD1

CDR3: CGKGLEEETQYF
DNA: TGTGGTAAGGGACTAGAGGAAGAGACCCAGTACTTC
V: TRBV19
J: TRBJ2-5
size: .
D: TRBD2

CDR3: CASSLGTGRNSGYTF
DNA: TGTGCCAGCAGCTTGGGGACAGGGAGGAATAGCGGCTACACCTTC
V: TRBV7-9
J: TRBJ1-2
size: .
D: TRBD1

CDR3: CASSSGVHEQYF
DNA: TGTGCCAGCAGTTCAGGGGTCCACGAGCAGTACTTC
V: TRBV7-9
J: TRBJ2-7
size: .
D: .

CDR3: CASSLGLASTGELFF
DNA: TGCGCCAGCAGCTTGGGACTAGCGAGCACCGGGGAGCTGTTTTTT
V: TRBV5-1
J: TRBJ2-2
size: .
D: TRBD2

CDR3: CASSLAPGQPQHF
DNA: TGCGCCAGCAGCTTGGCCCCGGGTCAGCCCCAGCATTTT
V: TRBV5-1
J: TRBJ1-5
size: .
D: .

CDR3: CASSVAHTDTQYF
DNA: TGTGCCAGCAGCGTAGCACACACAGATACGCAGTATTTT
V: TRBV9
J: TRBJ2-3
size: .
D: .

CDR3: CASSWVRQGVEQFF
DNA: TGCGCCAGCAGCTGGGTCAGACAGGGCGTTGAGCAGTTCTTC
V: TRBV5-1
J: TRBJ2-1
size: .
D: TRBD1

CDR3: CASSGNGWGVWEKLFF
DNA: TGTGCCAGCAGTGGGAATGGATGGGGGGTATGGGAAAAACTGTTTTTT
V: TRBV6-1
J: TRBJ1-4
size: .
D: .

CDR3: CASSYPGQLKQPQHF
DNA: TGTGCCAGCAGTTACCCGGGACAGCTAAAACAGCCCCAGCATTTT
V: TRBV28
J: TRBJ1-5
size: .
D: TRBD1

CDR3: CASRGVLEKLFF
DNA: TGTGCCAGCAGAGGGGTCCTCGAAAAACTGTTTTTT
V: TRBV25-1
J: TRBJ1-4
size: .
D: .

CDR3: CASSDGQGAREQYF
DNA: TGTGCCAGCTCAGACGGACAGGGGGCGCGCGAGCAGTACTTC
V: TRBV18
J: TRBJ2-7
size: .
D: TRBD1

CDR3: CASSVIGGGAYF
DNA: TGTGCCAGCAGTGTCATTGGCGGGGGGGCGTACTTC
V: TRBV2
J: TRBJ2-4
size: once
D: TRBD2

CDR3: CASSPGQDIYNEQFF
DNA: TGTGCCAGCAGCCCGGGACAGGATATCTACAATGAGCAGTTCTTC
V: TRBV27
J: TRBJ2-1
size: .
D: TRBD1

CDR3: CATSQRQGVNEQFF
DNA: TGTGCCACCAGCCAGCGACAGGGGGTAAATGAGCAGTTCTTC
V: TRBV15
J: TRBJ2-1
size: .
D: TRBD1

CDR3: CASRGGEVSYGYTF
DNA: TGTGCCAGCCGAGGGGGCGAGGTGAGCTATGGCTACACCTTC
V: TRBV10-3
J: TRBJ1-2
size: .
D: TRBD1

CDR3: CAWNSGVYGYTF
DNA: TGTGCCTGGAACTCAGGGGTCTATGGCTACACCTTC
V: TRBV30
J: TRBJ1-2
size: .
D: .

CDR3: CASTPSGGIEKLFF
DNA: TGTGCCAGTACTCCTAGTGGAGGGATTGAAAAACTGTTTTTT
V: TRBV19
J: TRBJ1-4
size: once
D: .

CDR3: CASSSGTGGVYGYTF
DNA: TGCGCCAGCAGCTCGGGGACAGGGGGCGTCTATGGCTACACCTTC
V: TRBV5-1
J: TRBJ1-2
size: .
D: TRBD1

CDR3: CASSGSRVFGEKLFF
DNA: TGTGCCAGCTCCGGTTCCCGGGTGTTTGGTGAAAAACTGTTTTTT
V: TRBV6-6
J: TRBJ1-4
size: .
D: .

CDR3: CASSTLGQAYEQYF
DNA: TGTGCCAGCAGCACCCTTGGGCAGGCGTACGAGCAGTACTTC
V: TRBV5-6
J: TRBJ2-7
size: .
D: .

CDR3: CASSDPGQGGTEAFF
DNA: TGCGCCAGCAGCGACCCGGGACAGGGAGGCACTGAAGCTTTCTTT
V: TRBV5-1
J: TRBJ1-1
size: .
D: TRBD1

CDR3: CASSVNSNQPQHF
DNA: TGTGCCAGCAGTGTAAATAGCAATCAGCCCCAGCATTTT
V: TRBV2
J: TRBJ1-5
size: .
D: .

CDR3: CASSDGPTGFYGYTF
DNA: TGTGCCAGCAGTGACGGCCCCACAGGGTTCTATGGCTACACCTTC
V: TRBV6-6
J: TRBJ1-2
size: .
D: .

CDR3: CASSPGTERPYGYTF
DNA: TGTGCCAGCAGCCCCGGGACAGAGCGCCCGTATGGCTACACCTTC
V: TRBV11-2
J: TRBJ1-2
size: .
D: TRBD1

CDR3: CASTLEENQPQHF
DNA: TGTGCCAGCACCCTCGAAGAGAATCAGCCCCAGCATTTT
V: TRBV10-3
J: TRBJ1-5
size: .
D: .

CDR3: CASSSPTGSLAGSSSYEQYF
DNA: TGTGCCAGCAGCTCACCCACAGGGAGTCTAGCGGGGAGCTCCTCCTACGAGCAGTACTTC
V: TRBV5-4
J: TRBJ2-7
size: .
D: TRBD2

CDR3: CASSYVKNTEAFF
DNA: TGTGCCAGCAGTTACGTAAAGAACACTGAAGCTTTCTTT
V: TRBV6-5
J: TRBJ1-1
size: .
D: .

CDR3: CASRWTSGSPETQYF
DNA: TGTGCCAGTCGATGGACTAGCGGGAGCCCGGAGACCCAGTACTTC
V: TRBV19
J: TRBJ2-5
size: once
D: TRBD2

CDR3: CASSDDTNTEAFF
DNA: TGTGCCAGCAGTGACGACACGAACACTGAAGCTTTCTTT
V: TRBV6-4
J: TRBJ1-1
size: .
D: .

CDR3: CASSQSAGVSRETQYF
DNA: TGTGCCAGCAGTCAATCGGCGGGAGTGTCCCGAGAGACCCAGTACTTC
V: TRBV11-3
J: TRBJ2-5
size: .
D: TRBD2

CDR3: CASSARDSLYGYTF
DNA: TGTGCCAGCAGCGCCCGGGACAGCCTCTATGGCTACACCTTC
V: TRBV7-9
J: TRBJ1-2
size: once
D: TRBD1

CDR3: CASSWERGAFYEQYF
DNA: TGTGCCAGCAGTTGGGAACGGGGGGCGTTCTACGAGCAGTACTTC
V: TRBV7-2
J: TRBJ2-7
size: .
D: .

CDR3: CASRTGVGYTF
DNA: TGTGCCAGTAGGACAGGGGTCGGCTACACCTTC
V: TRBV19
J: TRBJ1-2
size: .
D: TRBD1

CDR3: CASSLRGSGGETQYF
DNA: TGTGCCAGCAGTCTGCGGGGTAGCGGTGGCGAGACCCAGTACTTC
V: TRBV27
J: TRBJ2-5
size: .
D: .

CDR3: CASSRAVAENTGELFF
DNA: TGTGCCAGCAGCCGAGCAGTAGCTGAGAACACCGGGGAGCTGTTTTTT
V: TRBV4-2
J: TRBJ2-2
size: once
D: .

CDR3: CASSTTSGRKWSTGNEQFF
DNA: TGTGCCAGTAGTACCACTAGCGGGAGGAAGTGGAGCACGGGGAATGAGCAGTTCTTC
V: TRBV19
J: TRBJ2-1
size: .
D: TRBD2

CDR3: CASRGQGSGNTIYF
DNA: TGTGCCAGTAGGGGACAGGGCTCTGGAAACACCATATATTTT
V: TRBV19
J: TRBJ1-3
size: .
D: TRBD1

CDR3: CASSSDYNFNEQFF
DNA: TGTGCCAGCAGCTCCGACTATAACTTCAATGAGCAGTTCTTC
V: TRBV5-6
J: TRBJ2-1
size: .
D: .

CDR3: CASSLGGLSYNEQFF
DNA: TGTGCCAGCAGTTTGGGGGGGCTGTCCTACAATGAGCAGTTCTTC
V: TRBV6-5
J: TRBJ2-1
size: .
D: .